The clone carrying this TCR beta chain has at least ten counts. As to time point: persistent/refractory GD, antithyroid drugs over 5 years with positive TRAb. Construction of the TCR library relied on RNA isolated from PBMCs. This sample was taken from a study of regulatory T cells in long-lasting Graves disease. Construction of the TCR beta libraries employed iRepertoire HTBI primers in conjunction with Arm-PCR of CDR3 regions. Each CDR3 protein is one row after TCRdb ran MiXCR on the multiplex PCR reads. The sample holds about 470,000 distinct CDR3 sequences, under 25% seen once. This receptor was obtained from a female donor with Graves disease. Sample: peripheral blood mononuclear cells (PBMCs), taken when the disease was refractory, from a patient treated with antithyroid drugs.

CDR3 protein: CATSRVGAWGGTGELFF. The CDR3 DNA sequence: TGTGCCACCAGCCGCGTTGGGGCATGGGGAGGCACCGGGGAGCTGTTTTTT. This chain uses TRBV15 with TRBJ2-2; maybe TRBD2 (6 bases). V was cut by 5 bases and J by 4 bases, with 20 bases left in between. Per germline, CDR1 LNHNV and CDR2 YYDKDF (reference sequence). CDR3 size: 17 residues.